This is a list of T cell receptor beta chains from one sample in a study of blood T cell repertoires in COVID-19. The table came from immunoSEQ multiplex PCR; TCRdb's copy has only in-frame clones and leaves some out. The sample contains 150,000 or so clones, around 85% of which appear only once. Sequencing was performed on peripheral blood. The receptor set was obtained from a man aged 60-69 years with COVID-19, enrolled during active disease. Both conserved end residues are part of each CDR3. D genes are given only for firm matches. Rows give clone size only sometimes, using once, few, many, or a class for an expanded clone.

len	v_gene	j_gene	abundance	d_gene	CDR3nt	CDR3aa
15	TRBV7-2	TRBJ1-5	NA	TRBD1	TGTGCCAGCAGCTTAGGACAGGGAAACAATCAGCCCCAGCATTTT	CASSLGQGNNQPQHF
13	TRBV14	TRBJ2-7	NA	NA	TGTGCCAGCAGCCCGACCGTGAGCGGCGAGCAGTACTTC	CASSPTVSGEQYF
15	TRBV5-1	TRBJ1-1	few	TRBD1	TGCGCCAGCAGCTTGGGGACAGGGGGATCCACTGAAGCTTTCTTT	CASSLGTGGSTEAFF
12	TRBV30	TRBJ1-5	few	TRBD1	TGTGCCACCGGGACAGGGGGCCAGCCCCAGCATTTT	CATGTGGQPQHF
17	TRBV20-1	TRBJ2-3	NA	TRBD2	TGCAGTGCTAGTAGGGGTACTAGCGGGAGGGCCGCAGATACGCAGTATTTT	CSASRGTSGRAADTQYF
14	TRBV29-1	TRBJ1-2	NA	TRBD1	TGCAGCGTTGAGGGACAGGGGAGGGGCTATGGCTACACCTTC	CSVEGQGRGYGYTF
16	TRBV28	TRBJ2-7	once	NA	TGTGCCAGCAGTTACCCCCCCGGCAGGGAACCCTACGAGCAGTACTTC	CASSYPPGREPYEQYF
14	TRBV5-1	TRBJ2-7	NA	NA	TGCGCCAGTCAAGATCTCGCTAGCACCTACGAGCAGTACTTC	CASQDLASTYEQYF
14	TRBV7-2	TRBJ1-6	few	NA	TGTGCCAGCAGGGACGGGATTGTCAATTCACCCCTCCACTTT	CASRDGIVNSPLHF
13	TRBV6-5	TRBJ2-3	NA	NA	TGTGCCAGCAGTCTGCAACAGGGAGATACGCAGTATTTT	CASSLQQGDTQYF
15	TRBV18	TRBJ2-7	NA	NA	TGTGCCAGCTCACCTGACAGGTCTCGCTCCTACGAGCAGTACTTC	CASSPDRSRSYEQYF
15	TRBV6-1	TRBJ1-5	NA	NA	TGTGCCAGCAGTGATCAGTTGGGGCTCGGTCAGCCCCAGCATTTT	CASSDQLGLGQPQHF
13	TRBV5-6	TRBJ1-2	NA	TRBD1	TGTGCCAGCAGCTTGGGGGACAGGGTTGGCTACACCTTC	CASSLGDRVGYTF
13	TRBV3-1/TRBV3-2	TRBJ1-2	NA	NA	TGTGCCAGCAGCCCTGGGGAGAGGGATGGCTACACCTTC	CASSPGERDGYTF
14	TRBV5-5	TRBJ2-3	once	TRBD1	TGTGCCAGCAGCTTCGACAGGGCGGGAGATACGCAGTATTTT	CASSFDRAGDTQYF
11	TRBV19	TRBJ2-1	NA	NA	TGTGCCAGTAGGACTTACAATGAGCAGTTCTTC	CASRTYNEQFF
12	TRBV7-9	TRBJ1-2	NA	NA	TGTGCCAGCACCCAAGTTGGGCATGGCTACACCTTC	CASTQVGHGYTF
15	TRBV5-6	TRBJ2-3	once	NA	TGTGCCAGCAGCGGGGCAGGCGGCATAACAGATACGCAGTATTTT	CASSGAGGITDTQYF
13	TRBV19	TRBJ1-6	NA	NA	TGTGCCAGTAAGGGGGGGACGGGGAAAGACCTCCACTTT	CASKGGTGKDLHF
17	TRBV19	TRBJ1-1	NA	TRBD1	TGTGCCAGTAGTAATATGGACAGGGGGTCTCGGGGCACTGAAGCTTTCTTT	CASSNMDRGSRGTEAFF
15	TRBV28	TRBJ1-2	NA	NA	TGTGCCAGCAGTACCCGGGGGGCAACTAACTATGGCTACACCTTC	CASSTRGATNYGYTF
15	TRBV11-3	TRBJ2-3	NA	TRBD1	TGTGCCAGCAGCTCCCGGACAGGGGGCGTCGATACGCAGTATTTT	CASSSRTGGVDTQYF
14	TRBV28	TRBJ1-2	NA	TRBD1	TGTGCCAGCAGCATCCGACAGGGAGACTATGGCTACACCTTC	CASSIRQGDYGYTF
15	TRBV18	TRBJ2-1	NA	TRBD1	TGTGCCAGCTCACCCCCGGGACAGGGGAATAGCGAGCAGTTCTTC	CASSPPGQGNSEQFF
12	TRBV20-1	TRBJ2-1	NA	NA	TGCAGTGCTAGTAGTCAGTACAATGAGCAGTTCTTC	CSASSQYNEQFF
12	TRBV7-8	TRBJ1-1	NA	NA	TGTGCCAGCAGCCAACAAAACACTGAAGCTTTCTTT	CASSQQNTEAFF
15	TRBV7-9	TRBJ2-2	NA	TRBD1	TGTGCCAGCAGCATGGGACAGGGAGTTACCGGGGAGCTGTTTTTT	CASSMGQGVTGELFF
14	TRBV19	TRBJ1-5	once	TRBD1	TGTGCCAGTCGTGGGACAGCGCACAATCAGCCCCAGCATTTT	CASRGTAHNQPQHF
15	TRBV7-9	TRBJ2-5	NA	NA	TGTGCCAGCAGCTTAACCTATCGGGAGAGGGAGACCCAGTACTTC	CASSLTYRERETQYF
17	TRBV9	TRBJ2-3	NA	TRBD2	TGTGCCAGCAGCGTCGTGGGACTAGCGGGACCCACAGATACGCAGTATTTT	CASSVVGLAGPTDTQYF
16	TRBV6-5	TRBJ1-3	NA	TRBD1	TGTGCCAGCAGTTACCAGGGGGCCGACTCTGGAAACACCATATATTTT	CASSYQGADSGNTIYF
15	TRBV19	TRBJ2-7	NA	TRBD1	TGTGCCAGTAGTTCCAATCCGGGACAGGGGAACGAGCAGTACTTC	CASSSNPGQGNEQYF
15	TRBV7-2	TRBJ1-3	NA	NA	TGTGCCAGCAGCGCGGGACCTAGCTCTGGAAACACCATATATTTT	CASSAGPSSGNTIYF
15	TRBV5-5	TRBJ2-7	NA	NA	TGTGCCAGCAGCTTTTGGGGCCTCGAACGGGACGAGCAGTACTTC	CASSFWGLERDEQYF
15	TRBV2	TRBJ1-2	NA	NA	TGTGCCAGCACTCCAGGAAACCCCCCTAACTATGGCTACACCTTC	CASTPGNPPNYGYTF
15	TRBV19	TRBJ1-1	NA	NA	TGTGCCAGTAGTACGCGCCGGACAGTGAACACTGAAGCTTTCTTT	CASSTRRTVNTEAFF
15	TRBV7-2	TRBJ1-1	NA	NA	TGTGCCAGCAGCTTCCCACAAGAGGGTAATACTGAAGCTTTCTTT	CASSFPQEGNTEAFF
17	TRBV7-8	TRBJ2-3	NA	TRBD2	TGTGCCAGCAGTCCTAGGAAGGCGGGAGGTGGCACAGATACGCAGTATTTT	CASSPRKAGGGTDTQYF